This entry features one T cell receptor beta chain sequence. Individuals aged about 18 to 89 years were recruited from roughly 23 US areas. Self-reported history from a screening survey and questionnaire set each donor's cohort. These data are taken from a study of blood T cell repertoires in COVID-19. Whole-study context: From T cells, B-cell-depleted T cells, or PBMCs came the material, which was cDNA or gDNA.

The germline V gene has CDR1 SGHDT and CDR2 YYEEEE. V lost 2 bases and J 1 base, leaving 22 bases between the germline ends. This CDR3 region has 19 residues. How the authors handled the data: Estimates of nucleated cell counts were drawn from the amplification of reference gene primers. Clones were sequenced by immunoSEQ multiplex PCR, and TCRdb holds only the in-frame ones, with some missing. Clone size and V and J calls were adopted from that table, with D and trimming inferred from the DNA. The sample has about 190,000 clones, 84% seen once. The chain joins TRBV5-6 to TRBJ1-3, with D possibly being TRBD1 (5 bases). The sample consisted of PBMCs or T cells enriched from blood (not recorded which). This clonotype was obtained from a woman aged 25 to 39 who had recovered from COVID-19. CDR3 sequence: CASSFFQTVLLDSGNTIYF. The CDR3 nucleotides are TGTGCCAGCAGCTTTTTTCAGACAGTTCTTCTCGATTCTGGAAACACCATATATTTT.